The sequence of this TCR beta chain was determined in a study of T cells after yellow fever vaccination. Study at large: For low cell numbers, libraries were made with SMART-Seq v4 Ultra Low Input.

Broader study findings: It was the secondary response that reached its peak faster, day 5 versus 15, but it was weaker. Within FACS-sorted repertoires, abundant clonotypes contaminating from the bulk population could be present.

Remarks on this clonotype: Its specificity is unknown.

TCR cDNA, made by 5'RACE template switching, carried an added universal primer site and UMIs. TCRdb redid the calling of the 5' RACE reads with MiXCR, one entry per CDR3 protein. This sample carries under 200,000 distinct CDR3 sequences, more than 5.5% of them seen once, and the ten largest clones take roughly 2.5%. V lost 4 bases, J lost 8 bases, and 12 bases lay in between. Germline V lookup: CDR1 SGHRS, CDR2 YFSETQ. This CDR3 is built from 13 residues. The clonotype was recovered from a man aged 18 to 30 who received the YFV17D yellow fever vaccine. The specimen comprised CD4+ T cells sorted from PBMCs, sampled 5 days after the first yellow fever vaccination. The rearrangement uses TRBV5-1 and TRBJ1-4; no clear D. This CDR3 is CASSPGPEEKLFF. The DNA for the CDR3 is TGCGCCAGCAGCCCGGGCCCCGAAGAAAAACTGTTTTTT. The full variable domain, with the rest looked up from reference TRBV5-1 and TRBJ1-4, is KAGVTQTPRYLIKTRGQQVTLSCSPISGHRSVSWYQQTPGQGLQFLFEYFSETQRNKGNFPGRFSGRQFSNSRSEMNVSTLELGDSALYLCASSPGPEEKLFFGSGTQLSVL.